The 20 T cell receptor beta chains listed next were all sequenced from one sample in a study of T cells in localized non-small cell lung cancer. Clones were sequenced by immunoSEQ multiplex PCR, and TCRdb holds only the in-frame ones, with some missing. In the table there are about 32,000 clones, roughly 88% of which are singletons. This specimen was peripheral blood mononuclear cells, taken before any cancer treatment. Source of these receptors: a woman aged 40-75 years with stage III lung adenocarcinoma.

This rearrangement joins TRBV7-6 to TRBJ2-1; 9 positions match TRBD2. Trimming took 1 base from V and 3 from J; bases not matched to a gene: 7. CDR1 is SGHVS, CDR2 FNYEAQ, per germline. CDR3 length equals 17 residues. CDR3 loop: CASSLGGSGRIYNEQFF. CDR3 coding DNA: TGTGCCAGCAGCTTAGGGGGGAGCGGGAGGATCTACAATGAGCAGTTCTTC.

V usage is TRBV4-2 and J usage is TRBJ2-3, with TRBD2 identical over 7 bases. The CDR3 has 15 residues. With V trimmed by 0 bases and J by 8 bases, 8 bases remained unmatched. CDR1 and CDR2 from the germline V gene are LGHNA and YNFKEQ. The CDR3 coding sequence is TGTGCCAGCAGCCAAGATCTCCGACTAGCCGGTACGCAGTATTTT. This gives the protein CASSQDLRLAGTQYF.

The J gene is TRBJ1-1, the V gene TRBV6-6; D uncertain. V was clipped by 0 bases and J by 3 bases, with 5 bases between them. CDR1 and CDR2 (germline): MNHNY, SVGAGI (reference sequence). This CDR3 is 13 amino acids long. The DNA of the CDR3 is TGTGCCAGCAGTTACTCGGGGTACACTGAAGCTTTCTTT. Protein: CASSYSGYTEAFF.

The rearrangement uses TRBV5-1 and TRBJ2-7; D is undetermined. In germline, CDR1 is SGHRS, CDR2 YFSETQ. The CDR3 extends over 13 amino acids. V lost 5 bases and J 6 bases, leaving 15 bases between the germline ends. CDR3 in amino acids: CASSIRSDGEQYF. As DNA, the CDR3 is TGCGCCAGCAGTATCCGGTCTGATGGCGAGCAGTACTTC.

The chain employs TRBV7-3 and TRBJ1-2; tentative D call: TRBD1 (5 bases). The CDR3 loop spans 13 amino acids. V dropped 5 bases and J dropped 3 bases, with 10 bases sitting between them. Germline CDR1 and CDR2: SGHTA and FQGTGA. CDR3 region: CASSPGTDYGYTF. Here the CDR3 DNA reads TGTGCCAGCAGCCCCGGGACGGACTATGGCTACACCTTC.

V is TRBV4-3 and J is TRBJ2-6, with D maybe TRBD2 (6 bases). This CDR3 is built from 16 residues. Germline V gene data show CDR1 as LGHNA and CDR2 as YSLEER. Trimming took 0 bases from V and 3 from J, leaving 9 bases between them. The CDR3 protein is CASSQDPGDGANVLTF. CDR3 in DNA: TGCGCCAGCAGCCAAGATCCGGGAGATGGGGCCAACGTCCTGACTTTC.

The rearrangement uses TRBV30 and TRBJ2-7, with 11 bases fitting TRBD1. There are 14 residues in the CDR3. Germline assignment: CDR1 GTSNPN and CDR2 SVGIG (reference sequence). With V trimmed by 3 bases and J by 7 bases, 8 bases remained unmatched. The CDR3 sequence: CAWSQDRGLGEQYF. CDR3 bases: TGTGCCTGGAGCCAGGACAGGGGGCTTGGGGAGCAGTACTTC.

The chain joins TRBV12-2 to TRBJ1-2. TRBV12-2 has pseudogene status. This CDR3 has 18 amino acids. This CDR3 is CASRLSLGPIKANYGYTF. CDR3 DNA sequence: TGTGCAAGTCGCTTAAGTTTGGGACCCATAAAAGCTAACTATGGCTACACCTTC.

The CDR3 region is CASSPRQAADRGYTF. In DNA, the CDR3 is TGTGCCAGTAGTCCACGACAGGCGGCCGATAGGGGCTACACCTTC. The chain couples TRBV19 to TRBJ1-2, with D possibly being TRBD1 (6 bases). This CDR3 region has 15 residues. The V end lost 5 bases, the J end lost 8 bases, and 21 bases lay between the germline ends. CDR1 is LNHDA, CDR2 SQIVND, per germline (reference sequence).

V gene TRBV4-1 combines with J gene TRBJ1-5; 11 bases map to TRBD1. This CDR3 contains 15 residues. The V and J ends lost 2 bases and 5 bases, in that order; junction bases with no gene match: 2. Germline V gene sequence: CDR1 MGHRA, CDR2 YSYEKL. CDR3 protein: CASSQQGQGDQPQHF. The CDR3 nucleotides read TGCGCCAGCAGCCAACAGGGACAGGGGGATCAGCCCCAGCATTTT.

The chain carries TRBV5-1 and TRBJ1-6; 11 nucleotides match TRBD1. This CDR3 has 15 residues. Germline V gene data show CDR1 as SGHRS and CDR2 as YFSETQ. V dropped 4 bases and J dropped 10; count of bases not matched to a gene: 7. The CDR3 sequence: CASSIRDRGYSPLHF. The CDR3 nucleotides are TGCGCCAGCAGCATCCGGGACAGGGGGTACTCACCCCTCCACTTT.

The chain recombines TRBV7-2 with TRBJ2-1; maybe TRBD1 (6 bases). Germline assignment: CDR1 SGHTA and CDR2 FQGNSA. The V gene lost 5 bases and the J gene lost 10 bases, with 15 bases spanning the gap. There are 13 residues in the CDR3. CDR3 loop: CASSNRPRGEQFF. The CDR3 coding sequence is TGTGCCAGCAGCAACCGGCCGAGGGGGGAGCAGTTCTTC.

The chain combines TRBV7-3 with TRBJ1-1, with a weak D call TRBD1 (5 bases). CDR3 size: 14 residues. Germline lookup yields CDR1 SGHTA and CDR2 FQGTGA. V was cut by 5 bases and J by 0 bases, with 10 bases left in between. The CDR3 reads CASSLGLLNTEAFF. CDR3 coding DNA: TGTGCCAGCAGCCTGGGACTGTTGAACACTGAAGCTTTCTTT. Complete variable domain (other parts from reference TRBV7-3 and TRBJ1-1): GAGVSQTPSNKVTEKGKYVELRCDPISGHTALYWYRQSLGQGPEFLIYFQGTGAADDSGLPNDRFFAVRPEGSVSTLKIQRTERGDSAVYLCASSLGLLNTEAFFGQGTRLTVV.

CDR3 DNA sequence: TGTGCCAGCAGCTTCCGGACAGGGGGGAACTATGGCTACACCTTC. Its translation is CASSFRTGGNYGYTF. V gene TRBV7-2 combines with J gene TRBJ1-2, with 10 positions matching TRBD1. V shed 3 bases and J 2 bases; nucleotides not matched to a gene: 3. Germline CDR1 and CDR2: SGHTA and FQGNSA. There are 15 residues in the CDR3.

By share, this clone ranks as medium-sized. V and J are TRBV7-9 and TRBJ2-7; TRBD1 matches at 7 bases. This CDR3 has 12 residues. CDR1 and CDR2 (germline): SEHNR, FQNEAQ (reference sequence). V dropped 8 bases and J dropped 2; count of bases not matched to a gene: 3. CDR3 sequence (DNA): TGTGCCAGCGGGCAGGGGGCCTACGAGCAGTACTTC. Its translation is CASGQGAYEQYF. Variable domain in full (rest from reference TRBV7-9 and TRBJ2-7): DTGVSQNPRHKITKRGQNVTFRCDPISEHNRLYWYRQTLGQGPEFLTYFQNEAQLEKSRLLSDRFSAERPKGSFSTLEIQRTEQGDSAMYLCASGQGAYEQYFGPGTRLTVT.

This chain links TRBV7-3 with TRBJ2-3, with 16 bases fitting TRBD2. CDR1 is SGHTA, CDR2 FQGTGA, per germline. V lost 5 bases, J lost 6 bases, and 2 bases stayed unmatched. This CDR3 has 15 amino acids. This CDR3 is CASSRGLAGGDTQYF. The CDR3 coding sequence is TGTGCCAGCAGCCGGGGACTAGCGGGAGGGGATACGCAGTATTTT.

This clone was counted once. The genes are TRBV7-3 and TRBJ2-6; D could derive from TRBD1 or TRBD2 (5 bases each). Germline V CDR1 and CDR2: SGHTA, FQGTGA. Trimming removed 5 bases at V and 0 bases at J, with 14 bases between. The CDR3 consists of 17 residues. The CDR3 bases are TGTGCCAGCAGCCCCTCCGGGACGGGCTCTGGGGCCAACGTCCTGACTTTC. Protein: CASSPSGTGSGANVLTF.

V and J are TRBV6-1 and TRBJ1-2, with D possibly TRBD1 on 6 matching bases. Germline loops: CDR1 MNHNS, CDR2 SASEGT. The CDR3 consists of 14 residues. Trimming cost V 1 base and J 4 bases, with 10 bases left between them. The CDR3 DNA reads TGTGCCAGCAGTGAAGGGCGGGGGGCCTATGGCTACACCTTC. Protein sequence: CASSEGRGAYGYTF.

The gene calls are TRBV5-1 and TRBJ2-7; TRBD1 or TRBD2 may be the D gene (5 bases each). Germline values: CDR1 SGHRS, CDR2 YFSETQ. Trimming stripped 2 bases from V and 2 bases from J, with 11 bases between. The length of the CDR3 is 14 residues. DNA for the CDR3: TGCGCCAGCAGCTTAGGGGACGGGACCTACGAGCAGTACTTC. Its protein product is CASSLGDGTYEQYF.

The rearrangement uses TRBV18 and TRBJ2-4; no clear D. The CDR3 consists of 13 residues. V shed 10 bases and J shed 8 bases, with 18 bases lying between them. Per germline, CDR1 KGHSH and CDR2 LQKENI. The CDR3 reads CATPALSGDIQYF. DNA of the CDR3: TGTGCCACCCCAGCCCTTTCTGGAGACATTCAGTACTTC.